Given below is one TCR beta chain in context. The record originates from a study of blood T cell repertoires in COVID-19. Whole-study context: Both acute and convalescent COVID-19 samples were obtained from the United States, Italy and Spain.

This CDR3 has 13 amino acids. Germline V lookup: CDR1 LNHDA, CDR2 SQIVND (reference sequence). V was pared by 3 bases and J by 10 bases, with 13 bases between. The data were produced by immunoSEQ multiplex PCR, yet TCRdb's version contains in-frame clones alone and is incomplete. The sample carries about 260,000 clones, 88% recorded once. This clonotype was obtained from a human donor in a cohort sampled during active COVID-19. V gene TRBV19 combines with J gene TRBJ1-5; D gene unclear. Sequenced input: peripheral blood. DNA of the CDR3: TGTGCCAGTAGTATTTCAGCGGTCGGCCCCCAGCATTTT. It translates to CASSISAVGPQHF.